This TCR beta chain was sequenced during a study of T cell responses to AZD1222 COVID-19 vaccine. Assay used: immunoSEQ multiplex PCR; TCRdb lists only in-frame clones, some missing. The data hold 190,000 or so clones, with more than 70% observed a single time. CDR3 length: 16 residues. Germline assignment: CDR1 LNHDA and CDR2 SQIVND (reference sequence). Trimming took off 3 bases at V and 4 bases at J, with 15 bases between the two ends. This TCR was sampled from an adult who received the AZD1222 COVID-19 vaccine. This specimen was peripheral blood, taken 28 days after the second AZD1222 dose. The genes are TRBV19 and TRBJ2-2; D may match TRBD1 or TRBD2 (6 bases each). The CDR3: CASSMMGGAGTGELFF. DNA of the CDR3: TGTGCCAGTAGTATGATGGGGGGCGCAGGCACCGGGGAGCTGTTTTTT.